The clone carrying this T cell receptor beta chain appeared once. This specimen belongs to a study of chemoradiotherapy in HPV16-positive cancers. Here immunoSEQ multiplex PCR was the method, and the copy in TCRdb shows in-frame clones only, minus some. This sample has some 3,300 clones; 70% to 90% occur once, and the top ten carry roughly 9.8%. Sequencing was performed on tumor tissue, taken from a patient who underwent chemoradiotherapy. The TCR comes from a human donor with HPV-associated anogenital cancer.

The CDR3 region is CASSTTQGRQYF. DNA of the CDR3: TGTGCCAGTAGTACCACCCAAGGGAGGCAGTATTTT. The chain recombines TRBV19 with TRBJ2-3; D might be TRBD2 (5 bases). Germline V gene data show CDR1 as LNHDA and CDR2 as SQIVND (reference sequence). This CDR3 region has 12 residues. The V gene lost 4 bases and the J gene lost 11 bases, with 13 bases spanning the gap. Full variable domain (rest looked up from reference TRBV19 and TRBJ2-3): DGGITQSPKYLFRKEGQNVTLSCEQNLNHDAMYWYRQDPGQGLRLIYYSQIVNDFQKGDIAEGYSVSREKKESFPLTVTSAQKNPTAFYLCASSTTQGRQYFGPGTRLTVL.